These 28 T cell receptor beta chains originate from one sample sequenced in a study of Ad26.COV2.S vaccination and SARS-CoV-2 variants. Sequencing was performed with immunoSEQ multiplex PCR; in TCRdb, only in-frame clones are kept and a portion is missing. The sample yields 400,000 to 500,000 clones, roughly 87% seen once. Treatment indicated: roughly 20 received Ad26.COV2.S at low or high dose, single or two shots; 5 received placebo; per-sample allocation not given. Specimen acquisition occurred on day 63 following the initial vaccine or placebo injection. Sequences were derived from peripheral blood, sampled in a trial of Ad26.COV2.S vaccine versus placebo. Receptors originate from a person between 18 and 59 years old who received the Ad26.COV2.S COVID-19 vaccine or a placebo.

This chain joins TRBV20-1 and TRBJ2-3, with 7 bases matching TRBD2. The CDR3 length is 15 residues. Germline V gene data show CDR1 as DFQATT and CDR2 as SNEGSKA (reference sequence). Trimming took 3 bases from V and 1 from J; bases not matched to a gene: 7. CDR3 loop: CSASMVAGGTDTQYF. The CDR3 coding sequence is TGCAGTGCTAGTATGGTGGCGGGGGGCACAGATACGCAGTATTTT.

This rearrangement joins TRBV21-1 to TRBJ1-1. TRBV21-1 is reported as a pseudogene. The CDR3 is 13 amino acids. As DNA, the CDR3 is TGTGCCAGCACTGGGAGGGGATCCACTGAAGCTTTCTTT. It is translated as CASTGRGSTEAFF.

The chain has TRBV15 and TRBJ1-2; 7 nucleotides line up with TRBD1. J lost 4 bases, V lost 1 base, and 0 bases had no gene match. The CDR3 totals 13 residues. Germline-derived CDR1 and CDR2 are LNHNV and YYDKDF (reference sequence). CDR3 in DNA: TGTGCCACCAGCAGAGGACAGGGCTATGGCTACACCTTC. The encoded protein is CATSRGQGYGYTF.

This sequence joins TRBV9 and TRBJ1-2, with a tentative D call TRBD1 (6 bases). Germline V gives CDR1 SGDLS, CDR2 YYNGEE. Trimming took 4 bases from V and 4 from J, leaving 14 bases between them. The CDR3 runs to 14 residues. The CDR3 DNA sequence: TGTGCCAGCAGCCCCCGGGGGGCGGTCTATGGCTACACCTTC. Residues: CASSPRGAVYGYTF.

The chain recombines TRBV5-1 with TRBJ1-4; 9 bases line up with TRBD1. The CDR3 has 13 amino acids. Unmatched junction bases numbered 5, after V lost 7 bases and J lost 7 bases. The germline gives CDR1 SGHRS, CDR2 YFSETQ. The CDR3 here is CASRQGGVEKLFF. CDR3 sequence (DNA): TGCGCCAGCCGACAGGGGGGTGTTGAAAAACTGTTTTTT.

The chain links TRBV7-3 to TRBJ2-6; no clear D. CDR3 size: 16 residues. CDR1 and CDR2 from the germline V gene are SGHTA and FQGTGA. V gave up 0 bases and J gave up 0 bases, with 6 bases separating them. The CDR3 reads CASSLTPGSGANVLTF. The CDR3, as DNA: TGTGCCAGCAGCTTAACGCCAGGCTCTGGGGCCAACGTCCTGACTTTC.

The chain uses TRBV7-3 and TRBJ1-3, with D possibly being TRBD1 (5 bases). CDR3 length: 15 amino acids. Germline values: CDR1 SGHTA, CDR2 FQGTGA. The V and J ends lost 1 base and 0 bases respectively, with 7 bases between them. The CDR3 here is CASSLSQGSGNTIYF. As DNA, the CDR3 is TGTGCCAGCAGCTTAAGTCAGGGCTCTGGAAACACCATATATTTT.

This chain links TRBV13 with TRBJ1-4; 9 bases line up with TRBD1. Losses at the gene ends were 4 bases for V and 0 bases for J; bases not matched to a gene: 3. The CDR3 runs to 16 residues. CDR1 and CDR2 (germline): PRHDT, FYEKMQ (reference sequence). The CDR3 bases are TGTGCCAGCAGCTCCCGACAGGGGGCAACTAATGAAAAACTGTTTTTT. Protein product: CASSSRQGATNEKLFF.

The chain couples TRBV7-3 to TRBJ2-3; D is possibly TRBD2 (5 bases). From germline, CDR1 is SGHTA and CDR2 FQGTGA. The CDR3 extends over 12 amino acids. Trimming pared 5 bases from V and 9 bases from J, leaving 12 bases between. In DNA form, the CDR3 reads TGTGCCAGCAGCCCTACCGGAGGCACGCAGTATTTT. Amino acids: CASSPTGGTQYF.

The J gene is TRBJ1-1, the V gene TRBV9; 12 bases line up with TRBD1. The ends lost 0 bases at V and 4 bases at J; junction bases unmatched: 13. The CDR3 consists of 19 residues. The V gene's germline CDR1 is SGDLS and CDR2 YYNGEE. The CDR3: CASSVGQAGTGGEVTEAFF. In DNA, the CDR3 is TGTGCCAGCAGCGTAGGGCAAGCTGGGACAGGGGGCGAGGTCACTGAAGCTTTCTTT.

This sequence joins TRBV15 and TRBJ2-7; D is undetermined. The CDR3 consists of 16 residues. Germline CDR1 and CDR2: LNHNV and YYDKDF (reference sequence). With 0 bases removed from V and 0 bases from J, the gap between germline ends came to 12 bases. CDR3 sequence: CATSRDARPLSYEQYF. As DNA, the CDR3 is TGTGCCACCAGCAGAGATGCCCGGCCGCTCTCCTACGAGCAGTACTTC. The full variable domain, its missing parts supplied by reference TRBV15 and TRBJ2-7, is DAMVIQNPRYQVTQFGKPVTLSCSQTLNHNVMYWYQQKSSQAPKLLFHYYDKDFNNEADTPDNFQSRRPNTSFCFLDIRSPGLGDTAMYLCATSRDARPLSYEQYFGPGTRLTVT.

The chain uses TRBV4-1 and TRBJ2-1; 10 nucleotides align to TRBD2. V lost 3 bases and J lost 7; bases outside the gene matches: 9. Germline lookup yields CDR1 MGHRA and CDR2 YSYEKL. The CDR3 runs to 16 residues. CDR3: CASSQGGLADINEQFF. The CDR3 DNA is TGCGCCAGCAGCCAGGGAGGACTAGCGGATATAAATGAGCAGTTCTTC.

This chain uses TRBV7-6 with TRBJ2-5; no clear D. The CDR3 length is 13 residues. V lost 5 bases to trimming and J lost 0 bases, with 7 bases between them. Germline CDR1 reads SGHVS; CDR2 reads FNYEAQ. The CDR3 sequence: CASSLGYQETQYF. Written as DNA, the CDR3 is TGTGCCAGCAGCCTGGGCTACCAAGAGACCCAGTACTTC.

The chain is built from TRBV5-1 and TRBJ1-1; TRBD1 is a possible D gene (5 bases). The germline V and J ends were trimmed by 7 bases and 3 bases, with 13 bases remaining between them. This CDR3 region has 13 residues. Germline V lookup: CDR1 SGHRS, CDR2 YFSETQ. The CDR3 DNA follows: TGCGCCAGCTCGACGGGGGGATACACTGAAGCTTTCTTT. This translates into CASSTGGYTEAFF.

The chain couples TRBV4-3 to TRBJ2-5; D remains ambiguous. The germline gives CDR1 LGHNA, CDR2 YSLEER. Between the trimmed V and J ends, which lost 2 bases and 7 bases, there was a span of 11 bases. The CDR3 totals 13 residues. CDR3: CASSQLPAGTQYF. In nucleotides, the CDR3 is TGCGCCAGCAGCCAACTCCCGGCAGGGACCCAGTACTTC.

The CDR3 DNA sequence: TGCGCCAGCAGCCAAGGGACGGGGCGCCAAGGCACAGATACGCAGTATTTT. Its translation: CASSQGTGRQGTDTQYF. This rearrangement joins TRBV4-3 to TRBJ2-3; either TRBD1 or TRBD2 may fit D (5 bases each). The CDR3 is 17 residues long. The V end was cut by 1 base, the J end by 1 base, with 15 bases between. Germline V CDR1 and CDR2: LGHNA, YSLEER.

The rearrangement joins TRBV24-1 to TRBJ2-3; 7 nucleotides agree with TRBD1. This CDR3 has 16 residues. The V gene end was trimmed by 3 bases and the J gene end by 5 bases; junction bases not matched to a gene: 10. Per the germline V gene, CDR1 is KGHDR and CDR2 is SFDVKD. CDR3 sequence: CATSDRTGTGRDTQYF. Written as DNA, the CDR3 is TGTGCCACCAGTGATCGGACAGGAACAGGGAGAGATACGCAGTATTTT.

The chain couples TRBV7-2 to TRBJ2-1; D is possibly TRBD1 (6 bases). The CDR3 is 15 amino acids. Trimming shortened V by 1 base and J by 4 bases, and 11 bases separated the two germline ends. CDR1 and CDR2 (germline): SGHTA, FQGNSA. This chain's CDR3 is CASSLGSQGYNEQFF. The CDR3 bases are TGTGCCAGCAGCTTAGGATCACAGGGATACAATGAGCAGTTCTTC.

This clone has a handful of counts. The rearrangement links TRBV5-6 to TRBJ1-1, with TRBD1 identical over 8 bases. From germline, CDR1 is SGHDT and CDR2 YYEEEE. This CDR3 is 15 amino acids long. With V trimmed by 2 bases and J by 7 bases, 10 bases remained unmatched. This chain's CDR3 is CASSLGRGRTIEAFF. The CDR3 DNA reads as TGTGCCAGCAGCTTAGGCAGGGGGCGAACGATTGAAGCTTTCTTT.

The chain employs TRBV29-1 and TRBJ2-6; D gene uncertain. The germline V and J ends were trimmed by 5 bases and 0 bases, with 8 bases remaining between them. The CDR3 is 14 residues long. Per germline, CDR1 SQVTM and CDR2 ANQGSEA. The CDR3 loop reads CSVQRSSGANVLTF. CDR3 bases: TGCAGCGTTCAACGGAGCTCTGGGGCCAACGTCCTGACTTTC.

This chain connects TRBV20-1 to TRBJ2-5; the match to TRBD2 covers 9 bases. CDR1 DFQATT and CDR2 SNEGSKA come from the germline V gene (reference sequence). The CDR3 runs 16 residues. V trimming: 3 bases; J trimming: 5 bases; junction bases outside the gene matches: 13. In nucleotides, the CDR3 is TGCAGTGCTAGTCCCCCCGGGACTAGCCTTTGGGAGACCCAGTACTTC. This encodes CSASPPGTSLWETQYF.

The sample holds a few counts of this clone. The chain is built from TRBV5-1 and TRBJ1-5; the D is unclear. From germline, CDR1 is SGHRS and CDR2 YFSETQ. The CDR3 has 13 amino acids. Trimming pared 2 bases from V and 6 bases from J, leaving 9 bases between. In nucleotides, the CDR3 is TGCGCCAGCAGCTTCGCTTTAGGTCAGCCCCAGCATTTT. Residues: CASSFALGQPQHF.

The V call is TRBV6-2 or TRBV6-3, the J call TRBJ1-5; D is unresolved. The CDR3 extends over 12 amino acids. Germline assignment: CDR1 MNHEY and CDR2 SVGEGT. V was cut by 2 bases and J by 8 bases, with 7 bases left in between. The chain's CDR3 is CASSYGAEPQHF. In nucleotides, the CDR3 is TGTGCCAGCAGTTACGGAGCCGAGCCCCAGCATTTT.

The genes are TRBV4-3 and TRBJ2-5; perhaps TRBD2 as D (6 bases). The CDR3 has 15 amino acids. Germline CDR1 and CDR2: LGHNA and YSLEER. V dropped 4 bases and J dropped 5 bases, with 17 bases sitting between them. The CDR3 is CASSRGLPDTETQYF. The CDR3 nucleotides read TGCGCCAGCAGCCGTGGACTACCAGATACGGAGACCCAGTACTTC.

The chain carries TRBV25-1 and TRBJ2-3; D is undetermined. Trimming removed 1 base at V and 1 base at J, with 15 bases between. CDR1 and CDR2 from the germline V gene are MGHDK and SYGVNS. The CDR3 is made up of 17 amino acids. The CDR3, as DNA: TGTGCCAGCAGTGAATCGAGCGTCGGTCAGGGCACAGATACGCAGTATTTT. This codes for CASSESSVGQGTDTQYF.

The chain has TRBV7-2 and TRBJ2-7; the D gene is possibly TRBD1 (5 bases). The CDR3 length is 14 residues. Germline V CDR1 and CDR2: SGHTA, FQGNSA. Trimming stripped 2 bases from V and 1 base from J, with 9 bases between. The CDR3 nucleotides read TGTGCCAGCAGCTTAACGCAGGGATCCTACGAGCAGTACTTC. Residues: CASSLTQGSYEQYF.

On this clone: A junction boundary mismatches the germline segment, possibly from a read error. Here the CDR3 reads CASSFGQGASFEQYF. The CDR3 coding sequence is TGTGCCAGCAGCTTCGGACAGGGGGCGTCCTTCGAGCAGTACTTC. The chain employs TRBV7-2 and TRBJ2-7, with 11 bases matching TRBD1. Germline V lookup: CDR1 SGHTA, CDR2 FQGNSA. The CDR3 length is 15 residues. Looking up the rest from reference TRBV7-2 and TRBJ2-7 gives the full variable domain: GAGVSQSPSNKVTEKGKDVELRCDPISGHTALYWYRQSLGQGLEFLIYFQGNSAPDKSGLPSDRFSAERTGGSVSTLTIQRTQQEDSAVYLCASSFGQGASFEQYFGPGTRLTVT.

The gene calls are TRBV19 and TRBJ2-4, with TRBD2 matching 8 bases. Germline CDR1 reads LNHDA; CDR2 reads SQIVND (reference sequence). CDR3 size: 16 residues. The V gene end was trimmed by 5 bases and the J gene end by 0 bases; junction bases not matched to a gene: 6. CDR3 nucleotide sequence: TGTGCCAGTAGTTCGCGACTAGCGAAAGCCAAAAACATTCAGTACTTC. Translation: CASSSRLAKAKNIQYF.